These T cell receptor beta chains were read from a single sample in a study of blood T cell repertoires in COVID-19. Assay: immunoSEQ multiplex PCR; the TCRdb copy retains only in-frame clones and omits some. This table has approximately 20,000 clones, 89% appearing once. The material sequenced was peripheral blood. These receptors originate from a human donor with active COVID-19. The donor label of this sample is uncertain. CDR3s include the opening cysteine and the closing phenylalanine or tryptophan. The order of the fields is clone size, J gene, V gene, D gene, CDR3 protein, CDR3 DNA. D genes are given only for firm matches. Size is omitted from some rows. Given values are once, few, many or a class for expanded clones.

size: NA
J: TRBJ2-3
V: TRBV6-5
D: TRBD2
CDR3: CASSWSGGESDTQYF
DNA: TGTGCCAGCAGTTGGAGCGGGGGGGAGTCAGATACGCAGTATTTT

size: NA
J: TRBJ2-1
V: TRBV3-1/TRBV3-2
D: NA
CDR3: CASSQVNAGEQFF
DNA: TGTGCCAGCAGCCAGGTAAACGCGGGTGAGCAGTTCTTC

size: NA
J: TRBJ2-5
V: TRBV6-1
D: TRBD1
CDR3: CASSEGTALETQYF
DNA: TGTGCCAGCAGTGAGGGGACAGCTCTAGAGACCCAGTACTTC

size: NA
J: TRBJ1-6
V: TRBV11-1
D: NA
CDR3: CASSYLQGSYNSPLHF
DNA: TGTGCCAGCAGTTACCTACAGGGATCGTATAATTCACCCCTCCACTTT

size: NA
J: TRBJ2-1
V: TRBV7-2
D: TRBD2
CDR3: CASSLAQGGYNEQFF
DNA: TGTGCCAGCAGCTTAGCGCAGGGAGGGTACAATGAGCAGTTCTTC

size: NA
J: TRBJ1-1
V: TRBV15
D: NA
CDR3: CATRQGYGNTEAFF
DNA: TGTGCCACTCGTCAGGGTTATGGGAACACTGAAGCTTTCTTT

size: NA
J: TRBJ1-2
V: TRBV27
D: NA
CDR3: CASSFLAGNYGYTF
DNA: TGTGCCAGCAGTTTTCTTGCAGGGAACTATGGCTACACCTTC

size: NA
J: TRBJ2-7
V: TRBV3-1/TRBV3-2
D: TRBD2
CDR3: CASSQDSASGGLKYF
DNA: TGTGCCAGCAGCCAAGATTCGGCTAGCGGGGGGTTAAAGTACTTC

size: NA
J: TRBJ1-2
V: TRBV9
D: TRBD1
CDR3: CASSVSWDRTNYGYTF
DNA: TGTGCCAGCAGCGTTAGTTGGGACAGAACAAACTATGGCTACACCTTC

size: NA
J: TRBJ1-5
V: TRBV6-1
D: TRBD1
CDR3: CASSESQGARQPQHF
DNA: TGTGCCAGCAGTGAAAGCCAGGGGGCGCGTCAGCCCCAGCATTTT

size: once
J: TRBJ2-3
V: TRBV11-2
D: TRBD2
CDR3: CASSTRAGGLTDTQYF
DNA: TGTGCCAGCAGCACGCGAGCGGGGGGGCTCACAGATACGCAGTATTTT

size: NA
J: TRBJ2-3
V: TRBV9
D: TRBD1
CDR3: CASSPRDSYTQYF
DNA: TGTGCCAGCAGCCCCAGGGACAGCTATACGCAGTATTTT

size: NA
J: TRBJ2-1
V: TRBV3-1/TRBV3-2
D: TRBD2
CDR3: CASSHPSGIYNEQFF
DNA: TGTGCCAGCAGCCACCCCAGCGGGATCTACAATGAGCAGTTCTTC

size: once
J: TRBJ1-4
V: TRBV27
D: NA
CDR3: CASSLSWTLNEKLFF
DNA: TGTGCCAGCAGTTTATCGTGGACACTGAATGAAAAACTGTTTTTT

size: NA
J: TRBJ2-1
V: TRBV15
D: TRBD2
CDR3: CATSRDLAGGSEQFF
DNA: TGTGCCACCAGCAGAGATCTAGCGGGAGGGAGCGAGCAGTTCTTC

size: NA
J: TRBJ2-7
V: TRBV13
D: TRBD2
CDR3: CASSLGLAGSYEQYF
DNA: TGTGCCAGCAGCTTAGGCCTAGCGGGATCATACGAGCAGTACTTC

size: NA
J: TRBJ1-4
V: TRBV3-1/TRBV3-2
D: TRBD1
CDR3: CASSPTGGNEKLFF
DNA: TGTGCCAGCAGCCCGACAGGGGGGAATGAAAAACTGTTTTTT

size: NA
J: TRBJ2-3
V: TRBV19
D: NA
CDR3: CASSSSGMLTDTQYF
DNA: TGTGCCAGTAGTTCCTCCGGGATGCTCACAGATACGCAGTATTTT

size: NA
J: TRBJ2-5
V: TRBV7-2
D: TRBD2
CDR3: CASSSPQRGGRETQYF
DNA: TGTGCCAGCAGCTCCCCTCAGCGGGGGGGCCGCGAGACCCAGTACTTC

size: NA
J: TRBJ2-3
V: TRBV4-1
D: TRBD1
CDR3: CASSLGQVADTQYF
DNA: TGCGCCAGCAGCCTGGGACAGGTCGCAGATACGCAGTATTTT

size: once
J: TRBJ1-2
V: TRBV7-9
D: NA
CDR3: CASSQFLVGEGYTF
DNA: TGTGCCAGCAGCCAATTCCTCGTCGGGGAAGGCTACACCTTC

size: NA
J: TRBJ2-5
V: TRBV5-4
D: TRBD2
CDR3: CASSLTSGGLNEETQYF
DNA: TGTGCCAGCAGCTTGACTAGCGGGGGGCTTAACGAAGAGACCCAGTACTTC

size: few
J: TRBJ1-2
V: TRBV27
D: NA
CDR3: CASSFRGSYGYTF
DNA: TGTGCCAGCAGTTTCAGGGGTAGCTATGGCTACACCTTC

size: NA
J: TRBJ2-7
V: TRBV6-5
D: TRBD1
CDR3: CASSPRAGGAYEQYF
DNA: TGTGCCAGCAGCCCGCGGGCAGGGGGCGCTTACGAGCAGTACTTC

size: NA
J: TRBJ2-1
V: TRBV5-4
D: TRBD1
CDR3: CASTRTGYNEQFF
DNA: TGTGCCAGCACCCGGACAGGGTACAATGAGCAGTTCTTC

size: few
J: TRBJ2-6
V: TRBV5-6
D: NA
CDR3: CASSSRLGGAGANVLTF
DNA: TGTGCCAGCAGCTCCAGACTCGGAGGGGCTGGGGCCAACGTCCTGACTTTC

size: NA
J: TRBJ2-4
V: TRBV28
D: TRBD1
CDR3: CASRGQGGNIQYF
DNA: TGTGCCAGCCGGGGACAGGGAGGAAACATTCAGTACTTC

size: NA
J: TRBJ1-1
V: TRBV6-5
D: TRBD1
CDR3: CASSPGTANTEAFF
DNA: TGTGCCAGCAGTCCCGGGACAGCTAACACTGAAGCTTTCTTT

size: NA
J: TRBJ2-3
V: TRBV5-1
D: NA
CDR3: CASSIQGTDTQYF
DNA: TGCGCCAGCAGCATACAGGGAACAGATACGCAGTATTTT

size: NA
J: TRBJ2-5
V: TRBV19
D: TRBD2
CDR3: CASSGAGGPRGETQYF
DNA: TGTGCCAGTAGCGGTGCGGGAGGGCCCCGGGGGGAGACCCAGTACTTC

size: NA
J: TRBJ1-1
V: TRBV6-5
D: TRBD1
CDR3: CASIQGATEAFF
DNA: TGTGCCAGCATTCAGGGGGCCACTGAAGCTTTCTTT

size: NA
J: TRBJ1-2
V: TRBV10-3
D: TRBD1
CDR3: CATRDRTYYGYTF
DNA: TGTGCCACCAGGGACAGGACTTACTATGGCTACACCTTC

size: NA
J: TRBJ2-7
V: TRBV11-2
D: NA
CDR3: CASSLAGYEQYF
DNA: TGTGCCAGCAGCTTAGCGGGCTACGAGCAGTACTTC

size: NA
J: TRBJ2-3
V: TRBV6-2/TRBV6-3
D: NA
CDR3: CASSYGGAADTQYF
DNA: TGTGCCAGCAGTTATGGGGGGGCAGCAGATACGCAGTATTTT

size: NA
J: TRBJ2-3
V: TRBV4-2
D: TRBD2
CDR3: CASSQSGAADTQYF
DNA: TGTGCCAGCAGCCAAAGCGGGGCTGCGGATACGCAGTATTTT

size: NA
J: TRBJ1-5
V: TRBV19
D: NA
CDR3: CASSKEGWGNQPQHF
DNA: TGTGCCAGCTCAAAGGAGGGATGGGGCAATCAGCCCCAGCATTTT

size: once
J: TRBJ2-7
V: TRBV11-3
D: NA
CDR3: CASSLFGVSYEQYF
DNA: TGTGCCAGCAGCTTATTCGGGGTCTCCTACGAGCAGTACTTC

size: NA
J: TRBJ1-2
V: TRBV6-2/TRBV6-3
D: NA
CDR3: CASSYPRWPNRESNYGYTF
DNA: TGTGCCAGCAGTTACCCCAGGTGGCCGAACAGGGAATCTAACTATGGCTACACCTTC

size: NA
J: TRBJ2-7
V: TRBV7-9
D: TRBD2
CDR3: CASSYTSGIIGQYF
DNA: TGTGCCAGCAGCTATACTAGCGGGATCATCGGGCAGTACTTC

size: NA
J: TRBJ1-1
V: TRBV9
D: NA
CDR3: CASAPSGGGRFTEAFF
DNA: TGTGCCAGCGCCCCATCCGGGGGGGGGCGATTCACTGAAGCTTTCTTT

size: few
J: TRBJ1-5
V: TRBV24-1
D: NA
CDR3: CARNPEYSNQPQHF
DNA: TGTGCCAGAAACCCGGAGTATAGCAATCAGCCCCAGCATTTT

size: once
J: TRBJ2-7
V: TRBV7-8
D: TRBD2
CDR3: CASSLSGSFAYEQYF
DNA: TGTGCCAGCAGCTTAAGCGGGAGTTTCGCCTACGAGCAGTACTTC

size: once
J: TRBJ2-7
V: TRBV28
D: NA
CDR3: CASSPALGEQYF
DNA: TGTGCCAGCAGTCCGGCACTAGGCGAGCAGTACTTC

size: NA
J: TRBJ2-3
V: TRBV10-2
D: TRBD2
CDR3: CASSDGGVTDTQYF
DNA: TGCGCCAGCAGTGACGGGGGGGTCACAGATACGCAGTATTTT

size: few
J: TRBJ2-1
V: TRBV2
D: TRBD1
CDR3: CASRPGTESLNEQFF
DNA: TGTGCCAGCAGGCCCGGGACAGAGTCCCTCAATGAGCAGTTCTTC

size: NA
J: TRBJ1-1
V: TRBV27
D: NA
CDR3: CASSLWGGEAFF
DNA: TGTGCCAGCAGTTTATGGGGGGGTGAAGCTTTCTTT

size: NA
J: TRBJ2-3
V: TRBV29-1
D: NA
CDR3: CSADRGMGDTQYF
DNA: TGCAGCGCCGATAGGGGGATGGGGGATACGCAGTATTTT

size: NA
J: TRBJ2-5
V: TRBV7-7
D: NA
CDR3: CASSLGEKGTQYF
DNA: TGTGCTAGCAGCTTAGGGGAGAAGGGGACCCAGTACTTC

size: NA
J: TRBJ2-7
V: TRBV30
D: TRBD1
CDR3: CAWSRTGPIGQYF
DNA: TGTGCCTGGAGCAGGACAGGCCCGATAGGGCAGTACTTC

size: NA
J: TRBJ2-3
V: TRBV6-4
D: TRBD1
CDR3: CASSADRVTDTQYF
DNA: TGTGCCAGCAGTGCGGACAGGGTCACAGATACGCAGTATTTT

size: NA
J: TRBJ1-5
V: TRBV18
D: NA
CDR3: CASSPGRGSNQPQHF
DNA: TGTGCCAGCTCACCTGGTCGGGGAAGCAATCAGCCCCAGCATTTT

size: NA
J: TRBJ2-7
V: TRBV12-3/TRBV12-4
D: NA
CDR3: CASSLAGSYEQYF
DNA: TGTGCCAGCAGTTTGGCAGGTTCCTACGAGCAGTACTTC

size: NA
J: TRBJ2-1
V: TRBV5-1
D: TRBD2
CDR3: CASSPSGSSYNEQFF
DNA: TGCGCCAGCAGCCCCAGCGGGAGCTCCTACAATGAGCAGTTCTTC

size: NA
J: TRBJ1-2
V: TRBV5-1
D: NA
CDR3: CASSPRGALSNYGYTF
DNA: TGCGCCAGCAGCCCGCGGGGGGCCCTATCTAACTATGGCTACACCTTC